This T cell receptor (beta chain) was found in a study of blood T cell repertoires in COVID-19. Study-wide context: From the United States, Italy and Spain came samples of acute and convalescent COVID-19. Sample material is recorded as cDNA or gDNA derived from T cells, B-cell-depleted T cells, or PBMCs.

Original data processing: From reference gene primer amplification, estimates of nucleated cell counts were derived. Libraries were prepared by immunoSEQ multiplex PCR; TCRdb keeps only in-frame clonotypes and omits some of them. V, J and clone size are those of that table, while D and trimming were read from the DNA. Of about 250,000 clones detected, 65% to 80% appear once; the ten largest clones hold 4%. The CDR3 loop spans 13 amino acids. The germline gives CDR1 ENHRY, CDR2 SYGVKD. The V end was cut by 3 bases, the J end by 6 bases, with 9 bases between. The sequenced sample was peripheral blood. This sequence was found in a woman aged 40 to 49 with active or convalescent COVID-19. V and J are TRBV10-3 and TRBJ1-5, with unresolved D. CDR3 sequence (DNA): TGTGCCATCAGTGATCTTGGAGGTCAGCCCCAGCATTTT. Protein sequence: CAISDLGGQPQHF.